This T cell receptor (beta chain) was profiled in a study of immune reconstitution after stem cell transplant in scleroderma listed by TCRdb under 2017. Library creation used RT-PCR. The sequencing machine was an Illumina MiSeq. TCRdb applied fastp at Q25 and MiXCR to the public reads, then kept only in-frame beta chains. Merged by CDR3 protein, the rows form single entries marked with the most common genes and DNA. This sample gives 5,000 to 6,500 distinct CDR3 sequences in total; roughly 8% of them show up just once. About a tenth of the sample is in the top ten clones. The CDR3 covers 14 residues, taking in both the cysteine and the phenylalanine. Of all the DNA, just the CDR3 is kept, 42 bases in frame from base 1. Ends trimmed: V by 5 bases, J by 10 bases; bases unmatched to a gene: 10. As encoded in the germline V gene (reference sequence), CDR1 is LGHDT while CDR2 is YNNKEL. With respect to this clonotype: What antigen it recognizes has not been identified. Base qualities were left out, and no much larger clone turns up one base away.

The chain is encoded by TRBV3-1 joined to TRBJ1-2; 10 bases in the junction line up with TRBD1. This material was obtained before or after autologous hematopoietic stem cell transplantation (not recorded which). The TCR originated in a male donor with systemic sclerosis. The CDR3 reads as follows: CASSAGTGVSDYTF. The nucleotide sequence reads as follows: TGTGCCAGCAGCGCCGGGACAGGGGTTTCTGACTACACCTTC.